This T cell receptor beta chain was sequenced for a study of T cells expressing NK-cell markers. After re-calling the 5' RACE reads, TCRdb lists one entry per CDR3 protein, DNA absent. Its listing shows about 380,000 distinct CDR3 sequences. The CDR3 sequence is 13 residues long. Germline V CDR1 and CDR2: SQVTM, ANQGSEA. The sample taken for sequencing was blood T cells: a sorted CD56 or NKG2C T cell subset, CD4+ or CD8+ T cells, or bulk PBMC T cells (not recorded which). This clonotype originated in a man aged 18-75 years in good health. The J gene is TRBJ2-5, the V gene TRBV29-1; no DNA is available, so the TRBD1 call from TCRdb remains unchecked. The CDR3 region is CSVGSGQIETQYF.